One and the same sample provided the 20 T cell receptor beta chains below, sequenced in a study of blood T cell repertoires in COVID-19. Clones were sequenced by immunoSEQ multiplex PCR, and TCRdb holds only the in-frame ones, with some missing. The table has some 260,000 clones, around 84% seen once; the top ten hold under 5%. Sequences were obtained from PBMCs or T cells enriched from blood (not recorded which). The origin of the receptors is a man aged 25-45 years with acute COVID-19.

The chain has TRBV12-3 or TRBV12-4 and TRBJ1-2; no clear D gene. V was clipped by 3 bases and J by 8 bases, with 10 bases between them. The CDR3 spans 12 residues. The CDR3 loop reads CASSFSPLGYTF. Here the CDR3 DNA reads TGTGCCAGCAGTTTCTCCCCACTCGGCTACACCTTC.

The chain uses TRBV19 and TRBJ1-5; 10 nucleotides agree with TRBD1. CDR1 and CDR2 (germline): LNHDA, SQIVND (reference sequence). This CDR3 has 19 residues. V gave up 3 bases and J gave up 1 base; unmatched junction bases: 12. CDR3: CASSIGRTGGIISNQPQHF. In DNA form, the CDR3 reads TGTGCCAGTAGTATTGGCCGGACAGGGGGGATTATCAGCAATCAGCCCCAGCATTTT.

As to this clone: The sample has other DNA sequences that encode this CDR3 too. The chain uses TRBV10-1 and TRBJ2-3; 9 bases match TRBD1. The V segment lost 4 bases and the J segment 6 bases; nucleotides outside the gene matches: 5. The CDR3 is 14 residues long. Germline V CDR1 and CDR2: WNHNN, SYGVQD (reference sequence). This chain's CDR3 is CASSGGTGPDTQYF. DNA of the CDR3: TGCGCCAGCAGTGGAGGGACAGGGCCGGATACGCAGTATTTT.

This clone has a handful of counts. The V call is TRBV19, the J call TRBJ1-1, with 8 bases that match TRBD1. Losses at the gene ends were 3 bases for V and 4 bases for J; bases not matched to a gene: 4. The CDR3 totals 14 residues. The germline CDR1 and CDR2 sequences are LNHDA and SQIVND (reference sequence). The DNA for the CDR3 is TGTGCCAGTAGTATGCAGGGGGCTGCCACTGAAGCTTTCTTT. Amino acid sequence: CASSMQGAATEAFF.

This chain connects TRBV7-9 to TRBJ2-7; 9 nucleotides align to TRBD1. Germline CDR1 SEHNR, CDR2 FQNEAQ (reference sequence). This CDR3 is built from 15 residues. V was pared by 5 bases and J by 0 bases, with 5 bases of the junction left unmatched. The CDR3 spells CASSPGTGSSYEQYV. The CDR3 DNA sequence: TGTGCCAGCAGCCCCGGGACAGGGAGCTCCTACGAGCAGTACGTC.

V gene TRBV3-1 (or the pseudogene TRBV3-2) combines with J gene TRBJ2-2; 10 bases match TRBD2. CDR3 length equals 18 residues. CDR1 is LGHDT, CDR2 YNNKEL, per germline (reference sequence). V trimming: 2 bases; J trimming: 1 base; junction bases outside the gene matches: 7. As DNA, the CDR3 is TGTGCCAGCAGCCAACCTAGCGGGGGAGCCCGGAACACCGGGGAGCTGTTTTTT. This codes for CASSQPSGGARNTGELFF.

This clone showed up just a few times. This chain uses TRBV2 with TRBJ2-7, with D possibly being TRBD2 (6 bases). Per the germline V gene, CDR1 is SNHLY and CDR2 is FYNNEI. Trimming pared 8 bases from V and 6 bases from J, leaving 23 bases between. The CDR3 length is 15 residues. In nucleotides, the CDR3 is TGTGCCAGCGGCCTGGAGCGCGGGGTAGTGGGCGAGCAGTACGTC. It translates to CASGLERGVVGEQYV.

This chain links TRBV28 with TRBJ2-7; weak D call: TRBD2 (5 bases). V shed 5 bases and J shed 0 bases, with 11 bases lying between them. Germline loops: CDR1 MDHEN, CDR2 SYDVKM. The CDR3 sequence is 14 residues long. CDR3 protein: CASSTRGHSYEQYV. CDR3 bases: TGTGCCAGCAGTACCCGGGGTCACTCCTACGAGCAGTACGTC.

The chain joins TRBV18 to TRBJ1-4; TRBD1 matches at 10 bases. This CDR3 is built from 15 residues. Per the germline V gene, CDR1 is KGHSH and CDR2 is LQKENI. V gave up 0 bases and J gave up 8 bases; unmatched junction bases: 3. The CDR3 DNA reads as TGTGCCAGCTCACCACCGATGGGACAGGGGGAAAAACTGTTTTTT. It encodes CASSPPMGQGEKLFF.

The J gene is TRBJ1-2, the V gene TRBV4-3, with D uncertain. The germline gives CDR1 LGHNA, CDR2 YSLEER. V lost 2 bases to trimming and J lost 2 bases, with 12 bases between them. The CDR3 length is 15 residues. The CDR3 reads CASSQLGARNYGYTF. The CDR3 DNA follows: TGCGCCAGCAGCCAATTGGGAGCCAGGAACTATGGCTACACCTTC.

V gene TRBV5-6 combines with J gene TRBJ2-6; possibly TRBD2 for D (6 bases). Germline CDR1 SGHDT, CDR2 YYEEEE. The V end lost 4 bases, the J end lost 1 base, and 12 bases lay between the germline ends. This CDR3 has 16 residues. The CDR3 DNA follows: TGTGCCAGCAGCCTCCGGGCGGGGTCTGGGGCCAACGTCCTGACTTTC. This translates into CASSLRAGSGANVLTF.

The chain carries TRBV7-9 and TRBJ2-1; 10 nucleotides match TRBD2. The CDR3 loop spans 15 amino acids. Unmatched junction bases numbered 7, after V lost 2 bases and J lost 9 bases. Germline assignment: CDR1 SEHNR and CDR2 FQNEAQ (reference sequence). DNA of the CDR3: TGTGCCAGCAGCTTAAGCGGGGGGGAAATCGGTGAGCAGTTCTTC. It is translated as CASSLSGGEIGEQFF.

The chain combines TRBV5-4 with TRBJ1-2; 9 bases match TRBD1. The junction had 12 bases not matched to a gene; V was cut back by 5 bases and J by 7 bases. CDR1 and CDR2 from the germline V gene are SGHNT and YYREEE (reference sequence). The CDR3 has 15 residues. The CDR3 reads CASRPKLGTGPGYTF. The CDR3 DNA follows: TGTGCCAGCAGGCCAAAACTCGGGACAGGGCCTGGCTACACCTTC.

The CDR3 here is CASSLGTGEDSNQPQHF. The CDR3 DNA follows: TGCGCCAGCAGCCTAGGGACAGGGGAAGATAGCAATCAGCCCCAGCATTTT. The rearrangement joins TRBV4-1 to TRBJ1-5, with TRBD1 matching 10 bases. The ends lost 4 bases at V and 0 bases at J; junction bases unmatched: 6. CDR1 MGHRA and CDR2 YSYEKL come from the germline V gene. The CDR3 sequence is 17 residues long.

This clone was observed once. V gene TRBV27 combines with J gene TRBJ1-5; 7 bases are shared with TRBD1. The junction had 11 bases not matched to a gene; V was cut back by 7 bases and J by 5 bases. Germline lookup yields CDR1 MNHEY and CDR2 SMNVEV (reference sequence). CDR3 size: 15 residues. The CDR3 region has the DNA TGTGCCAGCATCCCCCGGGACAGTGGGCATCAGCCCCAGCATTTT. It yields the protein CASIPRDSGHQPQHF.

This chain links TRBV19 with TRBJ1-6, with TRBD1 identical over 10 bases. The J segment lost 7 bases and the V segment lost 6 bases, leaving 3 bases of the junction unmatched. This CDR3 has 14 residues. Per germline, CDR1 LNHDA and CDR2 SQIVND (reference sequence). The CDR3, as DNA: TGTGCCAGTAGGAGGGACAGGGGAAATTCACCCCTCCACTTT. Its translation is CASRRDRGNSPLHF.

V usage is TRBV9 and J usage is TRBJ1-1; D might be TRBD1 (5 bases). V was clipped by 4 bases and J by 4 bases, with 23 bases between them. CDR1 SGDLS and CDR2 YYNGEE come from the germline V gene. This CDR3 spans 17 amino acids. CDR3 in amino acids: CASSSVSGLVYSTEAFF. For the CDR3, the DNA is TGTGCCAGCAGCTCCGTGTCAGGGCTTGTTTACAGCACTGAAGCTTTCTTT.

This chain uses TRBV10-3 with TRBJ2-5, with a weak D call TRBD1 (6 bases). The CDR3 runs to 12 residues. The V end was cut by 6 bases, the J end by 5 bases, with 10 bases between. Germline V gives CDR1 ENHRY, CDR2 SYGVKD. The CDR3 bases are TGTGCCATCAGCAGGGGCACGGAGACCCAGTACTTC. As protein: CAISRGTETQYF.

The gene calls are TRBV19 and TRBJ1-3; D is unresolved. This CDR3 is 14 amino acids long. V lost 10 bases, J lost 0 bases, and 13 bases lay in between. The germline gives CDR1 LNHDA, CDR2 SQIVND (reference sequence). Here the CDR3 DNA reads TGTGCCACTGTAGACCGGAGCTCTGGAAACACCATATATTTT. It encodes CATVDRSSGNTIYF.

Concerning this clone itself: Germline and junction disagree at one end, which may indicate a read error. This rearrangement joins TRBV5-1 to TRBJ1-2; 7 bases are shared with TRBD1. The length of the CDR3 is 13 residues. CDR1 is SGHRS, CDR2 YFSETQ, per germline. The CDR3 spells CASRSGQAYVYTF. Written as DNA, the CDR3 is TGTGCCAGCAGGTCAGGACAGGCCTATGTCTACACCTTC.